One sample yielded the 20 T cell receptor beta chains listed below, sequenced in a study of OX40 agonist ivuxolimab in advanced cancers. Sequencing was performed with immunoSEQ multiplex PCR; in TCRdb, only in-frame clones are kept and a portion is missing. The sample lists tens of thousands of clones, about 89% seen once, with approximately 1.8% in the top ten. The material sequenced was CD4+ or CD8+ T cells sorted from blood, taken in a trial of the OX40 agonist ivuxolimab. The receptors stem from an adult with an advanced solid tumor such as melanoma, head and neck, liver or kidney cancer.

This clone was picked up one time. V usage is TRBV7-9 and J usage is TRBJ1-1; D remains ambiguous. CDR1 is SEHNR, CDR2 FQNEAQ, per germline (reference sequence). V was cut by 2 bases and J by 1 base, with 2 bases left in between. This CDR3 has 12 amino acids. CDR3 in amino acids: CASSLQNTEAFF. The CDR3 region has the DNA TGTGCCAGCAGCTTACAGAACACTGAAGCTTTCTTT.

This chain uses TRBV6-4 with TRBJ2-1, with 7 positions matching TRBD2. Germline CDR1 is MRHNA and CDR2 is SNTAGT. The trim removed 4 bases at V and 3 bases at J, leaving 3 bases unmatched. This CDR3 is 14 amino acids long. CDR3 residues: CASSAGTNYNEQFF. The DNA for the CDR3 is TGTGCCAGCAGTGCCGGGACTAACTACAATGAGCAGTTCTTC.

The V and J genes are TRBV7-9 and TRBJ2-2; the D gene is possibly TRBD2 (5 bases). Trimming left V 8 bases short and J 1 base short, with 11 bases between. There are 14 residues in the CDR3. In germline, CDR1 is SEHNR, CDR2 FQNEAQ (reference sequence). The chain's CDR3 is CASEGRLNTGELFF. For the CDR3, the DNA is TGTGCCAGCGAGGGCAGACTGAACACCGGGGAGCTGTTTTTT.

As for this clone: Its ends do not fully match the called genes, so a read error is possible. V usage is TRBV4-1 and J usage is TRBJ2-5, with D possibly TRBD1 on 5 matching bases. Germline CDR1 and CDR2: MGHRA and YSYEKL. The CDR3 is 16 residues long. The CDR3 loop is CAGSHPGAGNEETQYF. The CDR3 DNA is TGCGCCGGCAGCCACCCCGGTGCAGGGAACGAGGAGACCCAGTACTTC.

The chain joins TRBV5-4 to TRBJ2-7, with a weak D call TRBD1 (5 bases). The CDR3 extends over 15 amino acids. The germline V gene has CDR1 SGHNT and CDR2 YYREEE (reference sequence). V shed 0 bases and J shed 5 bases, with 15 bases lying between them. The DNA of the CDR3 is TGTGCCAGCAGCTTGGGGTCGACAGCTGCTAACGAGCAGTACTTC. This codes for CASSLGSTAANEQYF.

V and J are TRBV14 and TRBJ2-1; maybe TRBD2 (5 bases). V was clipped by 1 base and J by 9 bases, with 10 bases between them. This CDR3 spans 13 amino acids. Germline CDR1 SGHDN, CDR2 FVKESK. The CDR3 DNA reads as TGTGCCAGCAGCCAAGGGCCCCGGGGTGAGCAGTTCTTC. Protein sequence: CASSQGPRGEQFF.

CDR3 bases: TGTGCCAGCAGTGCGTCACGACTAGCGGGAGGGAACACAGATACGCAGTATTTT. This translates into CASSASRLAGGNTDTQYF. V gene TRBV6-1 combines with J gene TRBJ2-3; 14 nucleotides match TRBD2. CDR1 is MNHNS, CDR2 SASEGT, per germline. This CDR3 has 18 residues. The junction had 8 bases not matched to a gene; V was cut back by 4 bases and J by 2 bases.

This chain links TRBV5-6 with TRBJ1-1, with 8 bases matching TRBD1. The CDR3 is 16 amino acids. CDR1 and CDR2 from the germline V gene are SGHDT and YYEEEE. V lost 3 bases, J lost 0 bases, and 7 bases stayed unmatched. In DNA, the CDR3 is TGTGCCAGCAGCTCCCTGGACAGGGTAATGAACACTGAAGCTTTCTTT. It translates to CASSSLDRVMNTEAFF.

This sequence joins TRBV19 and TRBJ2-7; tentative D call: TRBD2 (6 bases). The germline V gene has CDR1 LNHDA and CDR2 SQIVND (reference sequence). The CDR3 totals 14 residues. Between the trimmed V and J ends, which lost 6 bases and 3 bases, there was a span of 15 bases. CDR3 coding DNA: TGTGCCAGTAGGCGGGGCCCCGGACTCTACGAGCAGTACTTC. As protein: CASRRGPGLYEQYF.

The chain carries TRBV2 and TRBJ1-5, with 8 bases lining up with TRBD1. Per germline, CDR1 SNHLY and CDR2 FYNNEI. This CDR3 has 15 amino acids. V gave up 2 bases and J gave up 9 bases; unmatched junction bases: 9. CDR3: CASSETDRGRRPQHF. CDR3 DNA sequence: TGTGCCAGCAGTGAAACAGACAGGGGTCGGCGGCCCCAGCATTTT.

The chain has TRBV7-9 and TRBJ2-1; D unresolved. With 4 bases removed from V and 5 bases from J, the gap between germline ends came to 3 bases. The CDR3 sequence is 11 residues long. The V gene's germline CDR1 is SEHNR and CDR2 FQNEAQ (reference sequence). This chain's CDR3 is CASSSNNEQFF. CDR3 sequence (DNA): TGTGCCAGCAGCTCTAACAATGAGCAGTTCTTC. The full variable domain, rest sourced from reference TRBV7-9 and TRBJ2-1, is DTGVSQNPRHKITKRGQNVTFRCDPISEHNRLYWYRQTLGQGPEFLTYFQNEAQLEKSRLLSDRFSAERPKGSFSTLEIQRTEQGDSAMYLCASSSNNEQFFGPGTRLTVL.

This chain uses TRBV5-1 with TRBJ1-4; a possible D gene is TRBD1 (6 bases). This CDR3 contains 15 residues. The germline V and J ends were trimmed by 4 bases and 1 base, with 11 bases remaining between them. CDR1 and CDR2 from the germline V gene are SGHRS and YFSETQ. CDR3 bases: TGCGCCAGCAGCACACAGGGAAGAACTAATGAAAAACTGTTTTTT. This encodes CASSTQGRTNEKLFF.

The count of this clone is one. This chain connects TRBV5-1 to TRBJ2-5; 7 nucleotides align to TRBD1. Looked up from germline, CDR1 is SGHRS and CDR2 is YFSETQ. The CDR3 runs to 14 residues. J was trimmed by 1 base and V by 4 bases; bases with no gene match: 4. The chain's CDR3 is CASSAGTAQETQYF. The CDR3 DNA sequence: TGCGCCAGCAGCGCCGGGACAGCCCAAGAGACCCAGTACTTC.

The J gene is TRBJ1-1, the V gene TRBV29-1, with unresolved D. Germline CDR1 is SQVTM and CDR2 is ANQGSEA. The germline V and J ends were trimmed by 7 bases and 6 bases, with 21 bases remaining between them. The CDR3 covers 14 residues. The CDR3 here is CSALLTAAGAEAFF. The CDR3 coding sequence is TGCAGCGCTCTACTTACAGCGGCTGGGGCTGAAGCTTTCTTT.

The CDR3 reads CASSQDDASEQETQYF. The CDR3 coding sequence is TGCGCCAGCAGCCAAGATGATGCATCGGAGCAAGAGACCCAGTACTTC. J is TRBJ2-5 and V is TRBV4-1, with unresolved D. The length of the CDR3 is 16 residues. Germline lookup yields CDR1 MGHRA and CDR2 YSYEKL. V was clipped by 0 bases and J by 2 bases, with 13 bases between them.

This chain uses TRBV19 with TRBJ2-7; D is perhaps TRBD1 or TRBD2 (5 bases each). The V end was cut by 6 bases, the J end by 0 bases, with 12 bases between. The CDR3 length is 14 residues. CDR1 is LNHDA, CDR2 SQIVND, per germline (reference sequence). The DNA of the CDR3 is TGTGCCAGTAGCCCCTCCGGGACCTCCTACGAGCAGTACGTC. Translating it yields CASSPSGTSYEQYV.

This chain connects TRBV9 to TRBJ1-1; a possible D gene is TRBD1 (5 bases). From germline, CDR1 is SGDLS and CDR2 YYNGEE. This CDR3 is 14 amino acids long. V lost 6 bases and J 1 base, leaving 13 bases between the germline ends. The CDR3: CASTSGQSNTEAFF. Here the CDR3 DNA reads TGTGCCAGCACCTCGGGGCAGTCGAACACTGAAGCTTTCTTT. The whole variable domain, filled in from reference TRBV9 and TRBJ1-1, reads DSGVTQTPKHLITATGQRVTLRCSPRSGDLSVYWYQQSLDQGLQFLIQYYNGEERAKGNILERFSAQQFPDLHSELNLSSLELGDSALYFCASTSGQSNTEAFFGQGTRLTVV.

The chain combines TRBV6-1 with TRBJ1-1, with 7 bases fitting TRBD1. The CDR3 contains 14 residues. The germline V gene encodes CDR1 MNHNS and CDR2 SASEGT. The trim removed 4 bases at V and 0 bases at J, leaving 2 bases unmatched. CDR3 nucleotide sequence: TGTGCCAGCAGTGTACAGGGGATGAACACTGAAGCTTTCTTT. Amino acid sequence: CASSVQGMNTEAFF.

V and J are TRBV6-5 and TRBJ2-3; D unclear. V was pared by 2 bases and J by 3 bases, with 9 bases between. This CDR3 has 14 residues. Germline V gene sequence: CDR1 MNHEY, CDR2 SVGAGI. The CDR3 protein is CASSYLATTDTQYF. In DNA form, the CDR3 reads TGTGCCAGCAGTTACCTTGCGACTACAGATACGCAGTATTTT.

This clone appeared a single time. J is TRBJ2-7 and V is TRBV6-5, with 8 bases fitting TRBD2. CDR1 and CDR2 (germline): MNHEY, SVGAGI. With 2 bases clipped from V and 0 bases from J, the junction kept 3 bases outside the gene matches. There are 15 residues in the CDR3. CDR3 in DNA: TGTGCCAGCAGTTACCAGCGGGAGAGCTCCTACGAGCAGTACTTC. It encodes CASSYQRESSYEQYF.